This section outlines one T cell receptor beta chain sequence together with its context. Its specificity is unknown. The CDR3 contains 13 residues. V lost 7 bases to trimming and J lost 2 bases, with 11 bases between them. Germline CDR1 and CDR2: SQVTM and ANQGSEA. TCRdb called the RT-PCR reads again in MiXCR, with one record for every CDR3 protein. The sample contains about 4,200 distinct CDR3 sequences, almost 85% of which appear only once. These data belong to a study of yellow fever vaccine responses in identical twins. Study observations and caveats: Twins reportedly showed a vaccine T cell response that seemed partly convergent and partly personalized.

This chain connects TRBV29-1 to TRBJ1-4; no clear D gene. Specimen: T cells from blood (PBMCs), unsorted or a sorted subset (not recorded which), collected before or after yellow fever vaccination (not recorded which). The sequence came from a woman between 18 and 30 years old who received the yellow fever vaccine. The CDR3 region has the DNA TGCAGCGCCCGGGCGAGGACTAATGAAAAACTGTTTTTT. Translated, it gives CSARARTNEKLFF.